This T cell receptor (beta chain) originates from a study of cytomegalovirus exposure and HLA in healthy donors. Study outcomes and limitations: Reportedly, a later analysis found an Asian-associated ancestry cluster had fewer N-insertions than the approximately 670-donor mean. The authors later linked a missense DCLRE1C variant to TCR beta V- and J-gene trimming. Prediction of most subjects' HLA-A and HLA-B alleles by TCR beta sequences was reportedly accurate. In a later analysis, HLA-C alleles had the fewest associated TCRs, DRB1 alleles the most.

The PCR employed 60 Vbeta primers together with 13 Jbeta primers. Repertoires were generated with immunoSEQ multiplex PCR, while TCRdb's copy carries only in-frame clones and drops some. Of tens of thousands of clones in the sample, approximately 80% were seen once. In germline, CDR1 is ENHRY, CDR2 SYGVKD. This CDR3 comprises 15 residues. Unmatched junction bases numbered 3, after V lost 6 bases and J lost 4 bases. This clone has only a few counts. Its antigen is as yet unknown. This TCR came from a woman between 40 and 55 years old in good health and CMV-seronegative. The chain couples TRBV10-3 to TRBJ2-7; TRBD2 aligns across 16 bases. Sequenced sample: PBMCs. CDR3 coding DNA: TGTGCCATCAGAAAGGGACTAGCGGGAGGGTACGAGCAGTACTTC. Protein sequence: CAIRKGLAGGYEQYF.